Shown below are 8 T cell receptor beta chains from a single sample sequenced in a study of OX40 agonist ivuxolimab in advanced cancers. Sequencing was performed with immunoSEQ multiplex PCR; in TCRdb, only in-frame clones are kept and a portion is missing. The sample has fewer than 25,000 clones, approximately 84% seen once. The source material was CD4+ or CD8+ T cells sorted from blood, sampled in a trial of the OX40 agonist ivuxolimab. These receptors all come from an adult with an advanced solid tumor such as melanoma, head and neck, liver or kidney cancer.

The sample holds one count of this clone. The chain carries TRBV27 and TRBJ2-2; D is tentatively TRBD1 or TRBD2 (5 bases each). The germline CDR1 and CDR2 sequences are MNHEY and SMNVEV (reference sequence). V lost 2 bases, J lost 0 bases, and 13 bases lay in between. The CDR3 has 17 residues. The CDR3 DNA reads TGTGCCAGCAGTTTAAGCCCTCGAGGGGCGAACACCGGGGAGCTGTTTTTT. Protein sequence: CASSLSPRGANTGELFF.

V usage is TRBV29-1 and J usage is TRBJ1-2; no firm D call. V lost 5 bases, J lost 3 bases, and 10 bases lay in between. This CDR3 is 12 amino acids long. Germline V lookup: CDR1 SQVTM, CDR2 ANQGSEA. The DNA for the CDR3 is TGCAGCGTTCCCGGGAGTGACTATGGCTACACCTTC. Encoded protein: CSVPGSDYGYTF.

The chain employs TRBV10-1 and TRBJ2-5; no clear D gene. With the DNA end fitting TRBJ2-7 better, the J assignment may be wrong. Per germline, CDR1 WNHNN and CDR2 SYGVQD (reference sequence). CDR3 length: 12 residues. Written as DNA, the CDR3 is TGCGCCAGCGGGCCTGACGACTACGAGCAGTACTTC. The encoded protein is CASGPDDYEQYF.

This clone came up once. The CDR3 DNA is TGTGCCACCAGCAGAGATATGGCCGGGGGCACTGAAGCTTTCTTT. Translated, it gives CATSRDMAGGTEAFF. J is TRBJ1-1 and V is TRBV15, with D maybe TRBD1 (5 bases). The V end lost 0 bases, the J end lost 4 bases, and 12 bases lay between the germline ends. Germline V gives CDR1 LNHNV, CDR2 YYDKDF (reference sequence). This CDR3 is 15 amino acids long.

The chain carries TRBV7-6 and TRBJ1-1, with TRBD1 matching over 7 bases. The V gene's germline CDR1 is SGHVS and CDR2 FNYEAQ. The CDR3 totals 14 residues. V shed 1 base, J shed 8 bases, and the junction held 7 bases outside the gene matches. The CDR3 loop is CASSLEGRGTEAFF. For the CDR3, the DNA is TGTGCCAGCAGCTTAGAAGGCAGGGGGACCGAAGCTTTCTTT.

This clone has only a few counts. The J gene is TRBJ1-2, the V gene TRBV5-8; TRBD1 might be the D (6 bases). Between the trimmed V and J ends, which lost 4 bases and 3 bases, there was a span of 13 bases. The CDR3 sequence is 14 residues long. CDR1 and CDR2 from the germline V gene are SGHTS and YDEGEE. The CDR3 bases are TGTGCCAGCAGCCTTCGACAGGTAGACTATGGCTACACCTTC. The encoded protein is CASSLRQVDYGYTF.

The genes are TRBV6-1 and TRBJ1-1; D possibly corresponds to TRBD1 (5 bases). Looked up from germline, CDR1 is MNHNS and CDR2 is SASEGT. There are 15 residues in the CDR3. V gave up 6 bases and J gave up 5 bases, with 19 bases separating them. The CDR3 bases are TGTGCCAGCAGCCCGGGACGGCGGGGAAATACTGAAGCTTTCTTT. This encodes CASSPGRRGNTEAFF.

The chain uses TRBV5-1 and TRBJ2-5; 9 bases fit TRBD1. The J call may be wrong; the DNA end is better matched by TRBJ2-7. Per germline, CDR1 SGHRS and CDR2 YFSETQ. There are 13 residues in the CDR3. The CDR3 sequence is CASSWDRVSEQYF. The CDR3 DNA reads as TGCGCCAGCAGCTGGGACAGGGTGAGCGAGCAGTACTTC.